This TCR beta chain was sequenced for a study of T cells after yellow fever vaccination. Study overall: In the case of low-cell-number fractions, SMART-Seq v4 Ultra Low Input was used for preparation. Whole-study results and caveats: Sorted repertoires could include abundant contaminating clonotypes from bulk cells. Primary-vaccination clones mostly resurfaced post-booster (more than 95% CD4, under 90% CD8).

A universal primer site and UMIs were added as TCR cDNA was made by 5'RACE template switching. TCRdb re-analysed the 5' RACE reads in MiXCR, keeping a single row per CDR3 protein. Seen here are around 610,000 distinct CDR3 sequences, less than 15% observed once, and the top ten hold over 11%. In regard to this clonotype: Its antigen is unidentified.

V was trimmed by 1 base and J by 14 bases, leaving 12 bases between them. The length of the CDR3 is 12 residues. From germline, CDR1 is SEHNR and CDR2 FQNEAQ (reference sequence). This TCR came from a man aged 25 to 40 who received the YFV17D yellow fever vaccine. The material was PBMCs, obtained on the day of the yellow fever booster vaccination. The rearrangement links TRBV7-9 to TRBJ2-1; the D is unclear. The CDR3, as DNA: TGTGCCAGCAGCTTAGTCGGCCCCGAGGAGTTCTTC. Its translation: CASSLVGPEEFF. The full variable domain, completed using reference TRBV7-9 and TRBJ2-1, is DTGVSQNPRHKITKRGQNVTFRCDPISEHNRLYWYRQTLGQGPEFLTYFQNEAQLEKSRLLSDRFSAERPKGSFSTLEIQRTEQGDSAMYLCASSLVGPEEFFGPGTRLTVL.